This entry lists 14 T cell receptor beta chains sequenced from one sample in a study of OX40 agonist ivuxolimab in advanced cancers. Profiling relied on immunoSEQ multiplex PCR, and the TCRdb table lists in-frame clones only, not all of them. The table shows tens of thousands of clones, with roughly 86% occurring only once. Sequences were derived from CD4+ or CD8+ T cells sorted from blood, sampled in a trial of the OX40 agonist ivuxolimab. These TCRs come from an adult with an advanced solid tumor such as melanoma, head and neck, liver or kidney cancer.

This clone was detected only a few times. The CDR3 DNA reads as TGCAGCGTTGGGGGCCGGGACAGGTACAATGAGCAGTTCTTC. It yields the protein CSVGGRDRYNEQFF. The V and J genes are TRBV29-1 and TRBJ2-1; 8 bases agree with TRBD1. The CDR3 runs 14 residues. Germline CDR1 is SQVTM and CDR2 is ANQGSEA. Losses at the gene ends were 4 bases for V and 4 bases for J; bases not matched to a gene: 6.

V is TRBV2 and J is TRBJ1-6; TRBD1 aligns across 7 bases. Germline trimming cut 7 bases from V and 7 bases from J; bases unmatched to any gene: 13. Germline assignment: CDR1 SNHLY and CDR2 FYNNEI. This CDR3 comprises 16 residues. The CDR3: CASISSGTAINSPLHF. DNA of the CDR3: TGTGCCAGCATCTCCTCGGGGACAGCCATCAATTCACCCCTCCACTTT.

CDR3 bases: TGTGCCACCTCCTTAAGCTCTGGAAACACCATATATTTT. It encodes CATSLSSGNTIYF. The V and J genes are TRBV6-6 and TRBJ1-3; D is uncertain. The V gene lost 10 bases and the J gene lost 0 bases, with 10 bases spanning the gap. The CDR3 length is 13 residues. The germline gives CDR1 MNHNY, CDR2 SVGAGI (reference sequence).

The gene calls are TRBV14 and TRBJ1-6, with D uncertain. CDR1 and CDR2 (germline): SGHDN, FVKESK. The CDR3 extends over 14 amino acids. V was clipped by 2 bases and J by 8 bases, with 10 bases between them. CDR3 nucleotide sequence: TGTGCCAGCAGCCAACTTACAGCGTATTCACCCCTCCACTTT. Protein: CASSQLTAYSPLHF.

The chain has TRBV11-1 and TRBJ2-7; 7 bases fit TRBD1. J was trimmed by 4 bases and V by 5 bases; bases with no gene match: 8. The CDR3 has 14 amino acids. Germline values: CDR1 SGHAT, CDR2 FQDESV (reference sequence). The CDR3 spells CASSHRDRGYEQYF. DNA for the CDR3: TGTGCCAGCAGCCACCGGGACAGAGGGTACGAGCAGTACTTC.

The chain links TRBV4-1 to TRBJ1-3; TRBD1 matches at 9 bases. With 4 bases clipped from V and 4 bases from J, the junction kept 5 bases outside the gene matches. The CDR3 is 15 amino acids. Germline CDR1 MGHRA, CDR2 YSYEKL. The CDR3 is CASSRGTGIGNTIYF. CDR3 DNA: TGCGCCAGCAGCCGCGGGACAGGGATAGGAAACACCATATATTTT.

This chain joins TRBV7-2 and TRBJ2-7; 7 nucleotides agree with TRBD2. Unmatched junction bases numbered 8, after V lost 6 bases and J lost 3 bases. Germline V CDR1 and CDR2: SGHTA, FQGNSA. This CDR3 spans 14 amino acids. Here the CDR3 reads CASSSAGRIYEQYF. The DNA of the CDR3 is TGTGCCAGCAGTTCAGCGGGACGCATCTACGAGCAGTACTTC.

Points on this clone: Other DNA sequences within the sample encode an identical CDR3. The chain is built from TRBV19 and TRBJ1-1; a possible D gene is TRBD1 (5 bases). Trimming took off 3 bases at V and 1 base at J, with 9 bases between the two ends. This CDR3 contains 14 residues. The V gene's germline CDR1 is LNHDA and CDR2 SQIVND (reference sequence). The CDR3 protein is CASSIQGRNTEAFF. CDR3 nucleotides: TGTGCCAGTAGTATCCAGGGTCGGAACACTGAAGCTTTCTTT.

This CDR3 reads CASSQGTGKGEQYF. DNA of the CDR3: TGTGCCAGCTCCCAAGGGACAGGGAAGGGCGAGCAGTACTTC. This rearrangement joins TRBV18 to TRBJ2-7; 9 nucleotides align to TRBD1. Germline V gene sequence: CDR1 KGHSH, CDR2 LQKENI. The CDR3 is 14 residues long. The trim removed 6 bases at V and 6 bases at J, leaving 9 bases unmatched.

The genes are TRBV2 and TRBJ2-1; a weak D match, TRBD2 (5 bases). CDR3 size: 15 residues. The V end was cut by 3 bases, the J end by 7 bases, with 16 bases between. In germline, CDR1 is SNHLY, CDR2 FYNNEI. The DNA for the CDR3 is TGTGCCAGCAGTGAGAGGGTACGGATTGGGAATGAGCAGTTCTTC. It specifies CASSERVRIGNEQFF.

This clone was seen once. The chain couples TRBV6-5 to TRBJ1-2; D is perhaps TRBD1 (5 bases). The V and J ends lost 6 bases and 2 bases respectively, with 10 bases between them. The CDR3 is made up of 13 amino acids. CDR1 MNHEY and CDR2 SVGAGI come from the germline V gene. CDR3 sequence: CASRRDPNYGYTF. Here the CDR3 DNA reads TGTGCCAGCAGGAGGGACCCCAACTATGGCTACACCTTC.

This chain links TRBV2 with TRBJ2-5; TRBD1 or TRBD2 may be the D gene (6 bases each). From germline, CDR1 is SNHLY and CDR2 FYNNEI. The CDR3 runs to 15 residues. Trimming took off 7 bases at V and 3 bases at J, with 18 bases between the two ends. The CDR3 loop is CASTQQGGGEETQYF. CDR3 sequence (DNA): TGTGCCAGCACCCAACAGGGAGGAGGGGAAGAGACCCAGTACTTC.

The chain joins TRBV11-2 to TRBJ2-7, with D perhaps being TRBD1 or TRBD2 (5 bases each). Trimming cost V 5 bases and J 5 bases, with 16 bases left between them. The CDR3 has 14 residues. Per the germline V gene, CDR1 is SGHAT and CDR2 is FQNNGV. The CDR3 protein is CASSAGGGRHEQYF. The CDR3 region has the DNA TGTGCCAGCAGCGCGGGTGGGGGACGCCACGAGCAGTACTTC. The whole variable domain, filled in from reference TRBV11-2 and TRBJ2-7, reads EAGVAQSPRYKIIEKRQSVAFWCNPISGHATLYWYQQILGQGPKLLIQFQNNGVVDDSQLPKDRFSAERLKGVDSTLKIQPAKLEDSAVYLCASSAGGGRHEQYFGPGTRLTVT.

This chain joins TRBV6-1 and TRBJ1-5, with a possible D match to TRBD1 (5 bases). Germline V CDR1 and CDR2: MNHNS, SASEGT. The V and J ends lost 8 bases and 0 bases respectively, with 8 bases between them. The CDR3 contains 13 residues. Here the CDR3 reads CASGQGSNQPQHF. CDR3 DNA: TGTGCCAGCGGTCAGGGTAGCAATCAGCCCCAGCATTTT.